This record concerns one T cell receptor (beta chain) sequence. Its target is not known. The CDR3 runs 12 residues. Trimming pared 5 bases from V and 10 bases from J, leaving 14 bases between. Germline V gene sequence: CDR1 LNHDA, CDR2 SQIVND (reference sequence). Primers: 60 Vbeta forward and 13 Jbeta reverse. Sequenced by immunoSEQ multiplex PCR; TCRdb stores in-frame clones only, minus some. The sample includes 150,000 to 200,000 clones, about 80% of them seen just once. The record originates from a study of cytomegalovirus exposure and HLA in healthy donors. Points from the study as a whole: Later, TCR association rates were found to vary by HLA locus, highest for DRB1 and lowest for HLA-C.

The source material was PBMCs. This clonotype originated in a man aged 25 to 45 in good health and CMV-seropositive. The rearrangement joins TRBV19 to TRBJ1-1; D is unclear. CDR3 nucleotides: TGTGCCAGTAGTCCCCAGGAGGGAACAGCTTTCTTT. It translates to CASSPQEGTAFF.